This entry features one T cell receptor beta chain sequence. Its antigen remains unidentified. V lost 5 bases to trimming and J lost 3 bases; unmatched junction nucleotides: 2. Germline values: CDR1 DFQATT, CDR2 SNEGSKA (reference sequence). The CDR3 is made up of 13 amino acids. This record comes from a study of human T cells and chemical hapten exposure. Study context: Slight differences in pooled library volume were the main source of varying TCR yields across samples. Study outcomes and limitations: With alopecia, donors may have immune responses unlike healthy people's. Those TCRs sitting above 1 in 1000 frequency stayed the same with DPC sensitization.

TCRdb recomputed calls from the RACE reads with MiXCR, one row per CDR3 protein. The sample has around 200,000 distinct CDR3 sequences; roughly 30% are singletons. Described time point: pre-sensitization, week 0. Indicated treatment: therapeutic diphenylcyclopropenone sensitization with weekly scalp DPC. This receptor was obtained from a woman in her 30s with alopecia areata. Some clones in this sample may be carry-over from other donors' samples. The chain is built from TRBV20-1 and TRBJ1-4, with 8 bases aligning to TRBD1. The specimen was whole blood, collected in connection with sensitization to the hapten diphenylcyclopropenone (DPC). The CDR3 sequence is CSALQGANEKLFF. DNA of the CDR3: TGCAGTGCTTTACAGGGGGCTAATGAAAAACTGTTTTTT.